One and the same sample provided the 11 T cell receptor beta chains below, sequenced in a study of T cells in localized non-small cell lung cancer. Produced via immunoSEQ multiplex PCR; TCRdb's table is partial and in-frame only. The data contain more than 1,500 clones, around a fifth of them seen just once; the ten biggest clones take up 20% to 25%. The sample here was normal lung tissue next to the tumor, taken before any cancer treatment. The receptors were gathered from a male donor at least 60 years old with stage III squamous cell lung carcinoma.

DNA for the CDR3: TGTGCCAGCAGTTACGGGACTCTCCGGGGAGAGACCCAGTACTTC. Translated, it gives CASSYGTLRGETQYF. V is TRBV6-8 and J is TRBJ2-5, with D possibly being TRBD2 (6 bases). The ends were cut back, 2 bases at V and 4 bases at J, with 14 bases in the middle. The V gene's germline CDR1 is MNHGY and CDR2 SAAAGT. The CDR3 length is 15 residues.

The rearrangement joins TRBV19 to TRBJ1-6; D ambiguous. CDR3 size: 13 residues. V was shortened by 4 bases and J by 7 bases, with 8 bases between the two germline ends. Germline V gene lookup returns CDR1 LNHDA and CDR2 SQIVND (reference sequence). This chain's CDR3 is CASSTSRNSPLHF. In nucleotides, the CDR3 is TGTGCCAGTAGTACCTCGAGAAATTCACCCCTCCACTTT.

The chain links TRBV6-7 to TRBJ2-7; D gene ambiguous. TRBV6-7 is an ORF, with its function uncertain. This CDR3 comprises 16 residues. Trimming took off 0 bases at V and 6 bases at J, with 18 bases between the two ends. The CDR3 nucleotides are TGTGCCAGCAGTTACTCTACGGCCCGGTCCCCTCTCGAGCAGTACTTC. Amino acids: CASSYSTARSPLEQYF.

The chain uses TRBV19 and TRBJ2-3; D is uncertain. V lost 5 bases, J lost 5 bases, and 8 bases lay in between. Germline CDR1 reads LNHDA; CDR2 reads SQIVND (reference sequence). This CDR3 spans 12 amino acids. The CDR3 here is CASSFQRDTQYF. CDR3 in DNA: TGTGCCAGTAGTTTCCAGCGAGATACGCAGTATTTT. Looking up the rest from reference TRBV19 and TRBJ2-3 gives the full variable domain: DGGITQSPKYLFRKEGQNVTLSCEQNLNHDAMYWYRQDPGQGLRLIYYSQIVNDFQKGDIAEGYSVSREKKESFPLTVTSAQKNPTAFYLCASSFQRDTQYFGPGTRLTVL.

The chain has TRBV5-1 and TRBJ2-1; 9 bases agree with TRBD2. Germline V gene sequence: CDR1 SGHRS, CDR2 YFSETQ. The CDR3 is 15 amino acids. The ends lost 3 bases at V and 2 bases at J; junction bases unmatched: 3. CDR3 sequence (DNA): TGCGCCAGCAGCTCGGAGCGGGGGGCCTACAATGAGCAGTTCTTC. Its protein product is CASSSERGAYNEQFF.

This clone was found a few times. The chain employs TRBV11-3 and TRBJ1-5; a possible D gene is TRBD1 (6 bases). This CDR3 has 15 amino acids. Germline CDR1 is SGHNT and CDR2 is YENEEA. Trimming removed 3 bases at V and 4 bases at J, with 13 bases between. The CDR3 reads CASSLAGAPNQPQHF. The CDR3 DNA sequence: TGTGCCAGCAGCTTGGCAGGGGCCCCAAATCAGCCCCAGCATTTT.

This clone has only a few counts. CDR3 nucleotides: TGTGCCAGCTCACCACCGACCCGGACTAGTCGAGAGCAGTTCTTC. Protein sequence: CASSPPTRTSREQFF. This sequence joins TRBV18 and TRBJ2-1; 7 bases agree with TRBD2. In germline, CDR1 is KGHSH, CDR2 LQKENI. J lost 10 bases, V lost 0 bases, and 9 bases had no gene match. The CDR3 has 15 residues. Combining the CDR3 with reference TRBV18 and TRBJ2-1 gives the whole variable domain NAGVMQNPRHLVRRRGQEARLRCSPMKGHSHVYWYRQLPEEGLKFMVYLQKENIIDESGMPKERFSAEFPKEGPSILRIQQVVRGDSAAYFCASSPPTRTSREQFFGPGTRLTVL.

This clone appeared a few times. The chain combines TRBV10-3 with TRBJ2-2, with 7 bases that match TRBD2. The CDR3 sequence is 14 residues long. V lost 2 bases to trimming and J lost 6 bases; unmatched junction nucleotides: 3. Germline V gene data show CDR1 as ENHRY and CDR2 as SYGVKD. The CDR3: CAISESAGAGELFF. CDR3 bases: TGTGCCATCAGTGAGAGTGCGGGGGCCGGGGAGCTGTTTTTT.

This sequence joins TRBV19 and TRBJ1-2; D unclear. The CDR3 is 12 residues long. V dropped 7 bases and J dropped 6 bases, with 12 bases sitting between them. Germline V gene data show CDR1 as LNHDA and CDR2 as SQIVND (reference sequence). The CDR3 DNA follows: TGTGCCAGTAAGGTGGGAACGGATGGCTACACCTTC. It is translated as CASKVGTDGYTF.

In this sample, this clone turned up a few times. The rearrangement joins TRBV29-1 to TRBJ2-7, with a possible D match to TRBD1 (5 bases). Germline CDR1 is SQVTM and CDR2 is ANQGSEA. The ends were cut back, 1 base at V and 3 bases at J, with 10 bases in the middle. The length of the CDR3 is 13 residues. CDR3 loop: CSVEAIQGYEQYF. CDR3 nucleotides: TGCAGCGTTGAAGCTATCCAGGGCTACGAGCAGTACTTC.

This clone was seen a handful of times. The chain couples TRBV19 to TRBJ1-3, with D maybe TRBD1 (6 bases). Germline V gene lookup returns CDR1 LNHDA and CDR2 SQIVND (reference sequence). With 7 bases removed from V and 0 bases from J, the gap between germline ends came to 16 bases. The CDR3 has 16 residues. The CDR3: CASTIGRDISGNTIYF. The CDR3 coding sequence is TGTGCCAGTACTATCGGCCGGGACATCTCTGGAAACACCATATATTTT.